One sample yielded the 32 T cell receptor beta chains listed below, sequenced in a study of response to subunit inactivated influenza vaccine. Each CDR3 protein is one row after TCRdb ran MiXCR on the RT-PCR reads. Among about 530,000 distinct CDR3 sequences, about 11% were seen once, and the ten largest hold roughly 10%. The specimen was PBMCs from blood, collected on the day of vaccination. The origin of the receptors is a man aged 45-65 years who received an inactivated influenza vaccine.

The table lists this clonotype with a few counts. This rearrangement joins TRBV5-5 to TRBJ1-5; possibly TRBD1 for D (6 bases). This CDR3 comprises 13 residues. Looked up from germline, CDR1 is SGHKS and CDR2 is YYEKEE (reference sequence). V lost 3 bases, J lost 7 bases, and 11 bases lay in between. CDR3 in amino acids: CASSSTGHQPQHF. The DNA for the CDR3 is TGTGCCAGCAGCTCAACAGGGCACCAGCCCCAGCATTTT.

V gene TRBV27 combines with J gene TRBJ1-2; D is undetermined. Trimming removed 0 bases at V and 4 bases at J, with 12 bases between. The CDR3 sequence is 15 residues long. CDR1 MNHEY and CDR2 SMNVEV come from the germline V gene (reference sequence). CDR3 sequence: CASSLSGVGAYGYTF. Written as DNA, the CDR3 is TGTGCCAGCAGTTTATCGGGTGTAGGTGCCTATGGCTACACCTTC.

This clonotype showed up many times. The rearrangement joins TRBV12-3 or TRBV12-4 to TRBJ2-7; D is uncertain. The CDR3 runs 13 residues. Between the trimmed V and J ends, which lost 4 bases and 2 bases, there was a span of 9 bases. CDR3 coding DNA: TGTGCCAGCAGTTCTGGTGCCACCTACGAGCAGTACTTC. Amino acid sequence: CASSSGATYEQYF.

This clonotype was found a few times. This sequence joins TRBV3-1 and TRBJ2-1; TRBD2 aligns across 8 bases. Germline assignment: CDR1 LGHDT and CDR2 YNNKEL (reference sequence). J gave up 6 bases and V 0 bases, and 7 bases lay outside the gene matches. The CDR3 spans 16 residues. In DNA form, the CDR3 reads TGTGCCAGCAGCCAAGACGGCGGGAGGTCCCCCAATGAGCAGTTCTTC. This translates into CASSQDGGRSPNEQFF.

Written as DNA, the CDR3 is TGTGCCAGCAGCCCGCGACCGCGATCCTACAATGAGCAGTTCTTC. This translates into CASSPRPRSYNEQFF. The gene calls are TRBV11-1 and TRBJ2-1, with D unclear. Germline V CDR1 and CDR2: SGHAT, FQDESV (reference sequence). The V gene lost 5 bases and the J gene lost 1 base, with 12 bases spanning the gap. The CDR3 length is 15 residues.

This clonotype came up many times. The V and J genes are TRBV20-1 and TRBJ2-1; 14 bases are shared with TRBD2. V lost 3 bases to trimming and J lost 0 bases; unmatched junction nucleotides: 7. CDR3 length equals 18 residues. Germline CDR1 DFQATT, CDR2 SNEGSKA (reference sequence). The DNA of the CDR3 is TGCAGTGCTAGGGCCGGGACTAGCGGGAGCCCCTCCTACAATGAGCAGTTCTTC. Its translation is CSARAGTSGSPSYNEQFF.

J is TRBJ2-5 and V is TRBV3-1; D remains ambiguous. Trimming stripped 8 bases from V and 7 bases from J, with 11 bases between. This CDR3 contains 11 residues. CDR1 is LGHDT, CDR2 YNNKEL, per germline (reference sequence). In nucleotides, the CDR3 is TGTGCCAGCGCGGATTTGGGGACCCAGTACTTC. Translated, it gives CASADLGTQYF.

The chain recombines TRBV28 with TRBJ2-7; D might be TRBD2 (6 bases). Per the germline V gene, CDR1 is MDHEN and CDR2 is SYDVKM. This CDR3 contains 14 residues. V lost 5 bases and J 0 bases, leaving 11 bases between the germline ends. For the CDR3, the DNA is TGTGCCAGCAGTGCTTCTAGCGTCTCCTACGAGCAGTACTTC. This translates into CASSASSVSYEQYF.

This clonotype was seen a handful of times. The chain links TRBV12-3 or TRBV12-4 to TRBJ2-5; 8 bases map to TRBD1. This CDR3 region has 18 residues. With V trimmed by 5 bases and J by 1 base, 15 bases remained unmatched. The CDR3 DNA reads TGTGCCAGCAGTATTTCGCCGACAGGGGTCGTACTCCAAGAGACCCAGTACTTC. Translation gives CASSISPTGVVLQETQYF.

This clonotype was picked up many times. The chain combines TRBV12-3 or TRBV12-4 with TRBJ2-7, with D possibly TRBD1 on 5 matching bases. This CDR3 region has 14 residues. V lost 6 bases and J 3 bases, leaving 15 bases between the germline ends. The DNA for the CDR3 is TGTGCCAGCAGCCCCCAGGGTTGGAGCTACGAGCAGTACTTC. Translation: CASSPQGWSYEQYF.

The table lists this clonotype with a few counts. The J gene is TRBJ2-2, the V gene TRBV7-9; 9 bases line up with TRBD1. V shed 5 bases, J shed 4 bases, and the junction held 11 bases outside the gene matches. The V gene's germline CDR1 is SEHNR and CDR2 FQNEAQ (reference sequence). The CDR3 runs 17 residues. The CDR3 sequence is CASSRPGQGESTGELFF. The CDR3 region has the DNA TGTGCCAGCAGCCGCCCGGGACAGGGAGAAAGCACCGGGGAGCTGTTTTTT.

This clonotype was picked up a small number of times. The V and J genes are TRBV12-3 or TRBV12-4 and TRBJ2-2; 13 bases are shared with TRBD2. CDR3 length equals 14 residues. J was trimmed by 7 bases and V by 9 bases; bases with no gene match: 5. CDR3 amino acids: CASSTSGRIGELFF. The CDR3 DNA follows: TGTGCCAGTTCGACTAGCGGGAGGATCGGGGAGCTGTTTTTT.

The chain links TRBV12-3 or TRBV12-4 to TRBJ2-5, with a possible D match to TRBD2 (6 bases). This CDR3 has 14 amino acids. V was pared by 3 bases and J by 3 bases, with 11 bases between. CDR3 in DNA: TGTGCCAGCAGTTTTTACGGGAGTGAAGAGACCCAGTACTTC. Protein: CASSFYGSEETQYF.

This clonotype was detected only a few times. The CDR3 here is CASGGRAMFYEQYF. The CDR3 coding sequence is TGTGCCAGCGGGGGGAGGGCGATGTTCTACGAGCAGTACTTC. The genes are TRBV2 and TRBJ2-7; 7 bases fit TRBD2. The V and J ends lost 8 bases and 3 bases, in that order; junction bases with no gene match: 10. Germline values: CDR1 SNHLY, CDR2 FYNNEI. The CDR3 is made up of 14 amino acids.

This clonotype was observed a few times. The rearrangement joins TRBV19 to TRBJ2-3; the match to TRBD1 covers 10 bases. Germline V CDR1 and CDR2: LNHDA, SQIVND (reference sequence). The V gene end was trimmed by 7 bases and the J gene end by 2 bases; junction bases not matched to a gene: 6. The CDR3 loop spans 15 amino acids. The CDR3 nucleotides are TGTGCCAGTAATCCGGGACAGGGGAACACAGATACGCAGTATTTT. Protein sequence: CASNPGQGNTDTQYF.

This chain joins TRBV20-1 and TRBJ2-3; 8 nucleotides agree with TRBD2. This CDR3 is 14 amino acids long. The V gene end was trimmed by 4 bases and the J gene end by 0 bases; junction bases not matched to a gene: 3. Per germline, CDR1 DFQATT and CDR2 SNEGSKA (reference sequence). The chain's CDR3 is CSAISGTSTDTQYF. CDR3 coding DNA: TGCAGTGCTATTAGCGGGACTAGCACAGATACGCAGTATTTT.

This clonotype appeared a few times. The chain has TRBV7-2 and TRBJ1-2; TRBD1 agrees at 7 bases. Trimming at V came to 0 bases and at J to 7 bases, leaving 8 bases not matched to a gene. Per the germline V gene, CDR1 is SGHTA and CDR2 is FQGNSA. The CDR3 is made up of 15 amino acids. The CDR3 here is CASSLAPGQQSGYTF. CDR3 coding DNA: TGTGCCAGCAGCTTAGCGCCGGGACAGCAATCTGGCTACACCTTC.

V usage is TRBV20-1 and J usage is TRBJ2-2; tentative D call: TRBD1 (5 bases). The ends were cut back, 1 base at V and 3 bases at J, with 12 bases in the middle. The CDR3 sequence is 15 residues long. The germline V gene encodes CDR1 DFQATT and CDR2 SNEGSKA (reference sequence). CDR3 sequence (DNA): TGCAGTGCTAGAGCTTTAGGGGTTTACACCGGGGAGCTGTTTTTT. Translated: CSARALGVYTGELFF.

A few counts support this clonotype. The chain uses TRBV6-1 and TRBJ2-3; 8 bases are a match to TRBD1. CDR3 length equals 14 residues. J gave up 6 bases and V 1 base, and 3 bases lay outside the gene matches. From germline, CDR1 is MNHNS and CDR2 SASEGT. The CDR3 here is CASSEGTGKDTQYF. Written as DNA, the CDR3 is TGTGCCAGCAGTGAAGGGACAGGGAAGGATACGCAGTATTTT.

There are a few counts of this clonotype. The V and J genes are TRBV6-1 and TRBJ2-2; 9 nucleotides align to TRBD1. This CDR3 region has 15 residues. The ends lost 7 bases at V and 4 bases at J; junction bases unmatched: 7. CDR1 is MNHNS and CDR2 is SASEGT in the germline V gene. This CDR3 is CASTRTGEGTGELFF. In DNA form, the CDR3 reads TGTGCCAGCACCAGGACAGGGGAGGGCACCGGGGAGCTGTTTTTT.

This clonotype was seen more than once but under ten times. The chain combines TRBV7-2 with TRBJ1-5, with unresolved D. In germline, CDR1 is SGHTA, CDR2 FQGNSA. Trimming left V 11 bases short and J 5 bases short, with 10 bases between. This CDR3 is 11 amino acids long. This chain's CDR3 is CAPWVDQPQHF. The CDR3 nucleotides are TGTGCCCCATGGGTGGATCAGCCCCAGCATTTT. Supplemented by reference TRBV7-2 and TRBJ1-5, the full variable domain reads GAGVSQSPSNKVTEKGKDVELRCDPISGHTALYWYRQSLGQGLEFLIYFQGNSAPDKSGLPSDRFSAERTGGSVSTLTIQRTQQEDSAVYLCAPWVDQPQHFGDGTRLSIL.

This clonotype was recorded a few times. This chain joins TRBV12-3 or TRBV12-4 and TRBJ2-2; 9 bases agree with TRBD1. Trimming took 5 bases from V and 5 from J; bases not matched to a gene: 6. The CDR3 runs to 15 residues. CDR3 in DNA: TGTGCCAGCAGTAGGACAGGGGCGGGGACCGGGGAGCTGTTTTTT. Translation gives CASSRTGAGTGELFF.

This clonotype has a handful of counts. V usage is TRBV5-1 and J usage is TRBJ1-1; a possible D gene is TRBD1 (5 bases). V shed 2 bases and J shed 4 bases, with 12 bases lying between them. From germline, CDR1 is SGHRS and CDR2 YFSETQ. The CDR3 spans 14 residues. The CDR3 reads CASSFGAYGTEAFF. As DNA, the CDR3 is TGCGCCAGCAGCTTTGGGGCGTACGGCACTGAAGCTTTCTTT.

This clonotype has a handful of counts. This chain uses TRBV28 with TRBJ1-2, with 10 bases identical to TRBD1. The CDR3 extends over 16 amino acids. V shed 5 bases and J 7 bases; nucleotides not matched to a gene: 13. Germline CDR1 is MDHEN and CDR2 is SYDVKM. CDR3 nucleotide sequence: TGTGCCAGCAGTCCCCCTCCCGGGACAGGGGTTTTTGGCTACACCTTC. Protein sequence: CASSPPPGTGVFGYTF.

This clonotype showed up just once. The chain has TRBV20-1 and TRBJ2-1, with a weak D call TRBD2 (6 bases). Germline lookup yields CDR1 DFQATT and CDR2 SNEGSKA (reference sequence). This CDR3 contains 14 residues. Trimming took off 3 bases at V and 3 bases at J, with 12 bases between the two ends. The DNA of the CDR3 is TGCAGTGCTAGCGGGAGCGGGTACTACAATGAGCAGTTCTTC. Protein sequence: CSASGSGYYNEQFF.

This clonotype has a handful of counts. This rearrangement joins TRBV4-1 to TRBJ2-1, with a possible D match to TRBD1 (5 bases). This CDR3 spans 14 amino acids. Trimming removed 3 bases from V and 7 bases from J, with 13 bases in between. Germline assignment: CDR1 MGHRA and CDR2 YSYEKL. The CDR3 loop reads CASSQPGKRNEQFF. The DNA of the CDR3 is TGCGCCAGCAGCCAGCCAGGGAAAAGGAATGAGCAGTTCTTC.

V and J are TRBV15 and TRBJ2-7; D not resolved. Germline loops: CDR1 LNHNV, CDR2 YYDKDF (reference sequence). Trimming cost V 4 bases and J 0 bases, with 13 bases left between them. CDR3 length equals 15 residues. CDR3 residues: CATSIHGKSSYEQYF. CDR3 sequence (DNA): TGTGCCACCAGCATACATGGGAAGAGCTCCTACGAGCAGTACTTC.

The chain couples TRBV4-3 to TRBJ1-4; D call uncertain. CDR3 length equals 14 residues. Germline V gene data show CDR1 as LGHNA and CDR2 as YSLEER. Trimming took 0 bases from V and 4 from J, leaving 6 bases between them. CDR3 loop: CASSQDSFNEKLFF. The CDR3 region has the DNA TGCGCCAGCAGCCAAGACAGTTTTAATGAAAAACTGTTTTTT.

In DNA, the CDR3 is TGTGCCAGCAGCTTCTCCAGAGCTCGGGATGGCTACACCTTC. As protein: CASSFSRARDGYTF. The chain links TRBV5-6 to TRBJ1-2; D is unresolved. Germline loops: CDR1 SGHDT, CDR2 YYEEEE. The V and J ends lost 2 bases and 6 bases respectively, with 14 bases between them. The CDR3 contains 14 residues.

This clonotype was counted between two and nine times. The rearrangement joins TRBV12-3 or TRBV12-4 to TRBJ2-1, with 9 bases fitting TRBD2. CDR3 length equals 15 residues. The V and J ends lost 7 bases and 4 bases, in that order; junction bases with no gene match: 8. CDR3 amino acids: CASNPGGGGYNEQFF. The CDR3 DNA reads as TGTGCCAGCAATCCCGGCGGGGGGGGTTACAATGAGCAGTTCTTC.

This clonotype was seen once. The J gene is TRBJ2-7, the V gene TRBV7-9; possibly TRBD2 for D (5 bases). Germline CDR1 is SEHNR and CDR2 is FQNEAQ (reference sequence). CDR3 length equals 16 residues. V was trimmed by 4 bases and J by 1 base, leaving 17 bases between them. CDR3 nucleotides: TGTGCCAGCAGCTCCGCTTACTCGGGGAATTCCTACGAGCAGTACTTC. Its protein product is CASSSAYSGNSYEQYF.

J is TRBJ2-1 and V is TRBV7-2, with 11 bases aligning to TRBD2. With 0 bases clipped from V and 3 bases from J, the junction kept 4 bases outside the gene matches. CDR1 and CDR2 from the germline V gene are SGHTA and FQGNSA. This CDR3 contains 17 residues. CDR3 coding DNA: TGTGCCAGCAGCTTAGCCCTAGCGGGAGGATTCTACAATGAGCAGTTCTTC. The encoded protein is CASSLALAGGFYNEQFF.